The 27 T cell receptor beta chains reported below all come from one sample, sequenced in a study of T cells in tuberculosis. Libraries were prepared by immunoSEQ multiplex PCR; TCRdb keeps only in-frame clonotypes and omits some of them. The table includes tens of thousands of clones, about 92% detected once. The sample taken for sequencing was PBMCs. These receptors all come from a donor aged 10-30 years with latent tuberculosis or without tuberculosis infection. Some clones in this sample may be carry-over from other donors' samples.

The table lists this clone with a count of one. The genes are TRBV7-2 and TRBJ2-1; 8 positions match TRBD2. Germline V gene lookup returns CDR1 SGHTA and CDR2 FQGNSA. Unmatched junction bases numbered 13, after V lost 6 bases and J lost 0 bases. The CDR3 covers 18 residues. This chain's CDR3 is CASSRWNLAGVSYNEQFF. DNA of the CDR3: TGTGCCAGCAGTCGTTGGAACCTAGCGGGCGTCTCCTACAATGAGCAGTTCTTC.

Notes on this clone: The missing conserved phenylalanine or tryptophan at the end of this CDR3 makes a read error likely. The DNA is omitted, as the CDR3 cannot be located on it reliably, and the CDR3 follows TCRdb's listing. J is TRBJ1-5 and V is TRBV7-2; the table calls TRBD1, which could not be checked here. The CDR3 is 9 amino acids in total, end residues counted. The V gene's germline CDR1 is SGHTA and CDR2 FQGNSA. Here the CDR3 reads CASSETDRG.

This clone has only one observation. The V and J genes are TRBV19 and TRBJ2-2; 7 bases align to TRBD1. V was clipped by 5 bases and J by 6 bases; unmatched bases: 3. CDR1 LNHDA and CDR2 SQIVND come from the germline V gene (reference sequence). There are 13 residues in the CDR3. The CDR3 sequence is CASSRTGAGELFF. The CDR3 nucleotides read TGTGCCAGTAGTCGAACAGGGGCCGGGGAGCTGTTTTTT.

This clone appeared a few times. The chain couples TRBV19 to TRBJ1-1, with a possible D match to TRBD1 (6 bases). The ends were cut back, 7 bases at V and 1 base at J, with 13 bases in the middle. In germline, CDR1 is LNHDA, CDR2 SQIVND (reference sequence). The CDR3 is made up of 14 amino acids. The CDR3 reads CASTPTGKNTEAFF. DNA of the CDR3: TGTGCCAGTACCCCGACAGGTAAGAACACTGAAGCTTTCTTT.

The count of this clone is one. This chain joins TRBV19 and TRBJ2-5, with a tentative D call TRBD1 (5 bases). CDR1 is LNHDA and CDR2 is SQIVND in the germline V gene (reference sequence). With 1 base removed from V and 3 bases from J, the gap between germline ends came to 12 bases. The CDR3 has 15 amino acids. This CDR3 is CASSIAQRGKETQYF. The CDR3 coding sequence is TGTGCCAGTAGTATAGCCCAAAGGGGCAAAGAGACCCAGTACTTC.

This clone was counted once. The chain recombines TRBV15 with TRBJ2-3; TRBD1 aligns across 10 bases. Germline V gene data show CDR1 as LNHNV and CDR2 as YYDKDF (reference sequence). The CDR3 is 16 amino acids. V shed 0 bases and J 1 base; nucleotides not matched to a gene: 1. The CDR3 reads CATSRDGQGGTDTQYF. The CDR3 DNA sequence: TGTGCCACCAGCAGAGACGGACAGGGGGGCACAGATACGCAGTATTTT.

The V call is TRBV7-2, the J call TRBJ1-2; 8 nucleotides line up with TRBD1. CDR1 and CDR2 from the germline V gene are SGHTA and FQGNSA. V dropped 7 bases and J dropped 8; count of bases not matched to a gene: 12. The CDR3 covers 14 residues. The CDR3: CASTWTGTFFGYTF. The CDR3 DNA follows: TGTGCCAGCACCTGGACAGGGACTTTCTTCGGCTACACCTTC.

The V call is TRBV7-2, the J call TRBJ1-2, with a tentative D call TRBD1 (5 bases). From germline, CDR1 is SGHTA and CDR2 FQGNSA. This CDR3 region has 15 residues. Between the trimmed V and J ends, which lost 1 base and 6 bases, there was a span of 15 bases. The CDR3 here is CASSLGQGWSDGYTF. CDR3 nucleotide sequence: TGTGCCAGCAGCTTAGGGCAGGGCTGGTCGGATGGCTACACCTTC.

This clone showed up just once. This chain links TRBV5-1 with TRBJ1-6; no clear D gene. The CDR3 has 13 residues. CDR1 and CDR2 from the germline V gene are SGHRS and YFSETQ. V lost 0 bases and J lost 10, with 8 bases in between. CDR3 loop: CASSLEGGSPLHF. The CDR3 DNA reads as TGCGCCAGCAGCTTGGAGGGAGGCTCACCCCTCCACTTT. Variable domain in full (rest from reference TRBV5-1 and TRBJ1-6): KAGVTQTPRYLIKTRGQQVTLSCSPISGHRSVSWYQQTPGQGLQFLFEYFSETQRNKGNFPGRFSGRQFSNSRSEMNVSTLELGDSALYLCASSLEGGSPLHFGNGTRLTVT.

The V and J genes are TRBV19 and TRBJ2-3, with D possibly being TRBD2 (6 bases). This CDR3 region has 14 residues. The germline V gene encodes CDR1 LNHDA and CDR2 SQIVND (reference sequence). V was cut by 5 bases and J by 6 bases, with 15 bases left in between. CDR3: CASSPLWTIDTQYF. In DNA form, the CDR3 reads TGTGCCAGTAGTCCACTTTGGACTATCGATACGCAGTATTTT.

This clone showed up just a few times. The chain joins TRBV7-2 to TRBJ1-2, with D maybe TRBD1 (6 bases). Between the trimmed V and J ends, which lost 1 base and 7 bases, there was a span of 16 bases. Germline V CDR1 and CDR2: SGHTA, FQGNSA. The CDR3 is made up of 15 amino acids. DNA for the CDR3: TGTGCCAGCAGCTTAGTTAGTGGGGGGGCTGGTGGCTACACCTTC. It codes for CASSLVSGGAGGYTF.

V is TRBV6-1 and J is TRBJ1-2; a possible D gene is TRBD1 (6 bases). The V end was cut by 5 bases, the J end by 8 bases, with 18 bases between. The CDR3 has 14 residues. Germline V gene lookup returns CDR1 MNHNS and CDR2 SASEGT. CDR3 nucleotides: TGTGCCAGCAGTCCGAGAACAACGGACAGCGGCTACACCTTC. It translates to CASSPRTTDSGYTF.

The rearrangement joins TRBV7-2 to TRBJ2-3; maybe TRBD2 (6 bases). CDR1 and CDR2 (germline): SGHTA, FQGNSA. Trimming removed 1 base at V and 3 bases at J, with 11 bases between. There are 15 residues in the CDR3. The CDR3 DNA reads TGTGCCAGCAGCTTAGTCCGGGCGGGAACAGATACGCAGTATTTT. This gives the protein CASSLVRAGTDTQYF.

The gene calls are TRBV25-1 and TRBJ2-7; TRBD2 matches 7 bases. Trimming at V came to 2 bases and at J to 0 bases, leaving 7 bases not matched to a gene. The CDR3 loop spans 16 amino acids. Germline CDR1 and CDR2: MGHDK and SYGVNS. The CDR3 DNA sequence: TGTGCCAGCAGTGAAGGGAGGGCCAAGGCCTCCTACGAGCAGTACTTC. It is translated as CASSEGRAKASYEQYF.

This clone was seen only a few times. The rearrangement joins TRBV29-1 to TRBJ2-7; 11 bases align to TRBD2. The CDR3 contains 17 residues. CDR1 SQVTM and CDR2 ANQGSEA come from the germline V gene. V lost 5 bases to trimming and J lost 4 bases; unmatched junction nucleotides: 16. The CDR3 here is CSVLRIEIAGGPYEQYF. CDR3 nucleotide sequence: TGCAGCGTTCTCCGGATAGAAATAGCGGGAGGGCCTTACGAGCAGTACTTC.

The V and J genes are TRBV6-1 and TRBJ2-7; the match to TRBD1 covers 9 bases. CDR3 length: 15 amino acids. Germline trimming cut 6 bases from V and 3 bases from J; bases unmatched to any gene: 9. Germline loops: CDR1 MNHNS, CDR2 SASEGT. As DNA, the CDR3 is TGTGCCAGCAGGGAAACAGGGGGCGTAAACTACGAGCAGTACTTC. Amino acids: CASRETGGVNYEQYF.

This chain joins TRBV5-1 and TRBJ2-7, with 7 nucleotides matching TRBD1. This CDR3 comprises 17 residues. Germline V gene lookup returns CDR1 SGHRS and CDR2 YFSETQ. The J segment lost 0 bases and the V segment lost 4 bases, leaving 13 bases of the junction unmatched. CDR3 region: CASSAPQGVLSSYEQYF. Written as DNA, the CDR3 is TGCGCCAGCAGCGCCCCCCAGGGGGTCTTAAGCTCCTACGAGCAGTACTTC.

The CDR3 DNA sequence: TGTGCCAGCAGCTCCCAGGGGGCGCGGACCCCCCACTATGGCTACACCTTC. Translating it yields CASSSQGARTPHYGYTF. The chain employs TRBV5-6 and TRBJ1-2; 8 bases agree with TRBD1. Looked up from germline, CDR1 is SGHDT and CDR2 is YYEEEE. The CDR3 covers 17 residues. Trimming cost V 3 bases and J 3 bases; bases outside gene matches: 13.

This chain uses TRBV7-6 with TRBJ2-1, with TRBD2 matching 9 bases. After removal of 1 base from V and 1 base from J, the junction contained 11 bases not matched to a gene. There are 19 residues in the CDR3. The germline V gene has CDR1 SGHVS and CDR2 FNYEAQ. The CDR3 spells CASSLVFMAGGRSYNEQFF. DNA of the CDR3: TGTGCCAGCAGCTTAGTCTTTATGGCGGGGGGGCGATCCTACAATGAGCAGTTCTTC.

This chain links TRBV30 with TRBJ2-7; tentative D call: TRBD2 (5 bases). In germline, CDR1 is GTSNPN, CDR2 SVGIG (reference sequence). The CDR3 length is 19 residues. The V end lost 0 bases, the J end lost 0 bases, and 24 bases lay between the germline ends. The CDR3 here is CAWSVIWISGHRSSYEQYF. CDR3 DNA sequence: TGTGCCTGGAGTGTAATTTGGATCAGCGGTCATCGGAGCTCCTACGAGCAGTACTTC. The full variable domain, with the rest looked up from reference TRBV30 and TRBJ2-7, is SQTIHQWPATLVQPVGSPLSLECTVEGTSNPNLYWYRQAAGRGLQLLFYSVGIGQISSEVPQNLSASRPQDRQFILSSKKLLLSDSGFYLCAWSVIWISGHRSSYEQYFGPGTRLTVT.

V and J are TRBV10-2 and TRBJ2-7; a possible D gene is TRBD2 (6 bases). Germline assignment: CDR1 WSHSY and CDR2 SAAADI. The CDR3 spans 12 residues. Trimming took 7 bases from V and 1 from J, leaving 8 bases between them. The CDR3 bases are TGCGCCAGCACGGGGACTTCCTACGAGCAGTACTTC. It codes for CASTGTSYEQYF.

The V call is TRBV18, the J call TRBJ2-6, with a possible D match to TRBD2 (6 bases). The CDR3 is made up of 16 amino acids. Germline assignment: CDR1 KGHSH and CDR2 LQKENI. V was clipped by 8 bases and J by 2 bases, with 16 bases between them. CDR3 amino acids: CASPAGKTTGANVLTF. As DNA, the CDR3 is TGTGCCAGCCCCGCGGGGAAGACGACTGGGGCCAACGTCCTGACTTTC.

The rearrangement uses TRBV2 and TRBJ2-2; 13 positions agree with TRBD2. Germline V gene data show CDR1 as SNHLY and CDR2 as FYNNEI. Trimming cost V 8 bases and J 4 bases; bases outside gene matches: 16. The CDR3 runs 19 residues. CDR3 amino acids: CASSVRGLAGIRSTGELFF. CDR3 coding DNA: TGTGCCAGCTCTGTTCGGGGACTAGCGGGAATCCGGAGCACCGGGGAGCTGTTTTTT.

V is TRBV27 and J is TRBJ2-7; D is uncertain. This CDR3 has 11 amino acids. Per the germline V gene, CDR1 is MNHEY and CDR2 is SMNVEV (reference sequence). V dropped 7 bases and J dropped 5 bases, with 9 bases sitting between them. CDR3 protein: CASTDHHEQYF. CDR3 coding DNA: TGTGCCAGCACAGATCACCACGAGCAGTACTTC.

The chain employs TRBV18 and TRBJ1-1, with D hard to call. V gave up 5 bases and J gave up 3 bases, with 4 bases separating them. Germline CDR1 reads KGHSH; CDR2 reads LQKENI. The CDR3 spans 11 residues. This CDR3 is CASSSYTEAFF. CDR3 coding DNA: TGTGCCAGCTCATCTTACACTGAAGCTTTCTTT.

The rearrangement joins TRBV6-4 to TRBJ2-1; D is possibly TRBD2 (5 bases). The CDR3 contains 15 residues. Germline assignment: CDR1 MRHNA and CDR2 SNTAGT. V shed 3 bases and J shed 0 bases, with 9 bases lying between them. In nucleotides, the CDR3 is TGTGCCAGCAGTGAGGACTCGAGCTCCTACAATGAGCAGTTCTTC. It translates to CASSEDSSSYNEQFF.

The rearrangement joins TRBV30 to TRBJ1-2; 7 bases line up with TRBD1. Germline loops: CDR1 GTSNPN, CDR2 SVGIG (reference sequence). V lost 1 base, J lost 8 bases, and 13 bases stayed unmatched. CDR3 length: 15 residues. The CDR3 sequence: CAWSEGDRRLGGYTF. The CDR3 DNA reads as TGTGCCTGGAGTGAAGGGGACAGAAGACTGGGGGGCTACACCTTC.